This T cell receptor (beta chain) was sequenced for a study of cytomegalovirus exposure and HLA in healthy donors. PCR involved 60 Vbeta and 13 Jbeta primers. Sequencing used immunoSEQ multiplex PCR; TCRdb keeps in-frame clones, though not all of them. The table shows approximately 79,000 clones, with over 70% occurring only once. Looked up from germline, CDR1 is SGHRS and CDR2 is YFSETQ. With V trimmed by 0 bases and J by 5 bases, 5 bases remained unmatched. This CDR3 contains 14 residues. This clone is a singleton in its sample. The sample taken for sequencing was PBMCs. The chain is built from TRBV5-1 and TRBJ2-7; 7 bases align to TRBD1. The clonotype was recovered from a boy aged 5-17 years in good health and CMV-seronegative. The CDR3 region is CASSLAGTVNEQYF. CDR3 bases: TGCGCCAGCAGCTTGGCCGGGACAGTCAACGAGCAGTACTTC.